The 23 T cell receptor beta chains below were found in one sample sequenced in a study of identifying expanded T cells in peripheral blood. Sequencing was performed with immunoSEQ multiplex PCR; in TCRdb, only in-frame clones are kept and a portion is missing. The table lists 100,000 or so clones, around 89% of them singletons. The sample comprised blood. All receptors come from a person between 18 and 75 years old in good health.

The rearrangement uses TRBV28 and TRBJ1-4; D unresolved. The CDR3 totals 15 residues. V was trimmed by 6 bases and J by 4 bases, leaving 15 bases between them. Germline loops: CDR1 MDHEN, CDR2 SYDVKM. The CDR3 DNA follows: TGTGCCAGCAGGCCCATCCTTAAGGGTAATGAAAAACTGTTTTTT. Translating it yields CASRPILKGNEKLFF.

The V gene is TRBV5-5, the J gene TRBJ2-7, with D unresolved. The CDR3 is made up of 14 amino acids. Germline V gene sequence: CDR1 SGHKS, CDR2 YYEKEE (reference sequence). Trimming took off 1 base at V and 3 bases at J, with 11 bases between the two ends. The CDR3 region is CASSLTVPGYEQYF. DNA of the CDR3: TGTGCCAGCAGCTTGACAGTACCCGGCTACGAGCAGTACTTC.

The rearrangement joins TRBV5-6 to TRBJ2-1; D gene uncertain. Germline V CDR1 and CDR2: SGHDT, YYEEEE. The length of the CDR3 is 15 residues. V lost 7 bases and J lost 0, with 14 bases in between. CDR3 sequence reads: CASPPGPSSYNEQFF. In nucleotides, the CDR3 is TGTGCCAGCCCTCCGGGCCCTAGCTCCTACAATGAGCAGTTCTTC.

Concerning this clone itself: Within the sample, other DNA sequences also encode this same CDR3. This chain uses TRBV7-9 with TRBJ2-3; D gene uncertain. V was clipped by 6 bases and J by 6 bases, with 7 bases between them. The germline gives CDR1 SEHNR, CDR2 FQNEAQ (reference sequence). CDR3 length: 11 residues. CDR3 coding DNA: TGTGCCAGCAGTCTCACCGATACGCAGTATTTT. The encoded protein is CASSLTDTQYF.

V usage is TRBV5-4 and J usage is TRBJ1-1; a weak D match, TRBD1 (5 bases). The CDR3 has 15 residues. Trimming left V 4 bases short and J 5 bases short, with 18 bases between. Per the germline V gene, CDR1 is SGHNT and CDR2 is YYREEE (reference sequence). The CDR3 bases are TGTGCCAGCAGCCCTCGGGGCCCGAGGGTTACTGAAGCTTTCTTT. This gives the protein CASSPRGPRVTEAFF.

This chain connects TRBV7-9 to TRBJ2-3; D is unresolved. The V and J ends lost 2 bases and 1 base respectively, with 7 bases between them. CDR1 is SEHNR, CDR2 FQNEAQ, per germline (reference sequence). CDR3 length equals 14 residues. For the CDR3, the DNA is TGTGCCAGCAGCTTACCCCTAGGCACAGATACGCAGTATTTT. It specifies CASSLPLGTDTQYF.

The chain employs TRBV4-3 and TRBJ1-2, with 7 positions matching TRBD1. From germline, CDR1 is LGHNA and CDR2 YSLEER. CDR3 length: 15 residues. Trimming cost V 5 bases and J 1 base; bases outside gene matches: 7. The CDR3 sequence: CASSSRQGSNYGYTF. The DNA for the CDR3 is TGCGCCAGCAGCTCTCGACAGGGAAGTAACTATGGCTACACCTTC.

The chain employs TRBV5-8 and TRBJ2-3, with D perhaps TRBD1 or TRBD2 (5 bases each). Germline V gene data show CDR1 as SGHTS and CDR2 as YDEGEE. Trimming pared 4 bases from V and 2 bases from J, leaving 14 bases between. This CDR3 is 15 amino acids long. Here the CDR3 reads CASSQGVPYTDTQYF. CDR3 sequence (DNA): TGTGCCAGCAGCCAGGGAGTCCCGTACACAGATACGCAGTATTTT.

This chain joins TRBV4-1 and TRBJ2-3; a weak D match, TRBD2 (6 bases). V dropped 1 base and J dropped 1 base, with 12 bases sitting between them. Looked up from germline, CDR1 is MGHRA and CDR2 is YSYEKL. The CDR3 has 16 residues. This CDR3 is CASSQGLLAGTDTQYF. The DNA for the CDR3 is TGCGCCAGCAGCCAAGGACTCTTAGCGGGCACAGATACGCAGTATTTT.

The CDR3 here is CASSPSSGGANEQFF. CDR3 in DNA: TGTGCCAGCAGTCCCTCTAGCGGGGGGGCGAATGAGCAGTTCTTC. The gene calls are TRBV28 and TRBJ2-1; 12 bases fit TRBD2. Germline assignment: CDR1 MDHEN and CDR2 SYDVKM. The junction had 6 bases not matched to a gene; V was cut back by 5 bases and J by 7 bases. This CDR3 is built from 15 residues.

The chain combines TRBV4-1 with TRBJ2-7; D is undetermined. Looked up from germline, CDR1 is MGHRA and CDR2 is YSYEKL. V was cut by 0 bases and J by 3 bases, with 9 bases left in between. The CDR3 loop spans 14 amino acids. The CDR3 sequence: CASSQDYGSYEQYF. The CDR3, as DNA: TGCGCCAGCAGCCAAGATTATGGTAGCTACGAGCAGTACTTC.

The CDR3 loop is CASSPIAGIYEQYF. Written as DNA, the CDR3 is TGTGCCAGCTCACCTATAGCGGGGATCTACGAGCAGTACTTC. V gene TRBV18 combines with J gene TRBJ2-7; the match to TRBD2 covers 8 bases. The ends lost 3 bases at V and 3 bases at J; junction bases unmatched: 4. This CDR3 has 14 residues. Germline loops: CDR1 KGHSH, CDR2 LQKENI.

V and J are TRBV6-4 and TRBJ1-4, with D maybe TRBD1 (5 bases). CDR1 is MRHNA, CDR2 SNTAGT, per germline. The V end lost 4 bases, the J end lost 8 bases, and 20 bases lay between the germline ends. The CDR3 spans 16 residues. This CDR3 reads CASSVRDGDNAEKLFF. The DNA of the CDR3 is TGTGCCAGCAGTGTTCGGGACGGCGATAATGCGGAAAAACTGTTTTTT.

This clone has more than one count but fewer than ten. CDR3 in amino acids: CASSYVRTGGFTEAFF. DNA for the CDR3: TGTGCCAGCAGTTACGTCCGGACAGGGGGATTTACTGAAGCTTTCTTT. The J gene is TRBJ1-1, the V gene TRBV6-5; 10 bases agree with TRBD1. CDR3 length: 16 residues. Trimming cost V 2 bases and J 5 bases; bases outside gene matches: 8. Looked up from germline, CDR1 is MNHEY and CDR2 is SVGAGI.

The chain has TRBV9 and TRBJ1-3; D unclear. V lost 3 bases and J lost 0, with 4 bases in between. Germline lookup yields CDR1 SGDLS and CDR2 YYNGEE. The length of the CDR3 is 13 residues. The CDR3 here is CASSARSGNTIYF. As DNA, the CDR3 is TGTGCCAGCAGCGCGCGCTCTGGAAACACCATATATTTT.

The rearrangement links TRBV10-3 to TRBJ1-1; D is possibly TRBD1 (5 bases). Germline V lookup: CDR1 ENHRY, CDR2 SYGVKD. CDR3 size: 15 residues. Trimming removed 3 bases at V and 9 bases at J, with 20 bases between. CDR3 residues: CAISDSGGLGEKAFF. The CDR3 DNA is TGTGCCATCAGTGACTCTGGGGGACTGGGTGAAAAAGCTTTCTTT.

The chain uses TRBV7-2 and TRBJ1-5; TRBD1 might be the D (5 bases). Germline assignment: CDR1 SGHTA and CDR2 FQGNSA. The CDR3 is 14 amino acids. V gave up 3 bases and J gave up 7 bases, with 13 bases separating them. DNA of the CDR3: TGTGCCAGCAGCTTGGGGACTGGGAGCCAGCCCCAGCATTTT. Amino acid sequence: CASSLGTGSQPQHF.

V is TRBV5-1 and J is TRBJ2-5; the match to TRBD2 covers 9 bases. The germline CDR1 and CDR2 sequences are SGHRS and YFSETQ. V dropped 3 bases and J dropped 5; count of bases not matched to a gene: 11. The CDR3 totals 16 residues. The DNA for the CDR3 is TGCGCCAGCAGCTCAGGGACTAGCCTGATGGGCGAGACCCAGTACTTC. Its protein product is CASSSGTSLMGETQYF.

The chain uses TRBV11-2 and TRBJ1-4, with TRBD1 matching over 7 bases. The CDR3 is made up of 12 amino acids. Germline V gene lookup returns CDR1 SGHAT and CDR2 FQNNGV. V shed 5 bases, J shed 8 bases, and the junction held 2 bases outside the gene matches. The CDR3 DNA reads TGTGCCAGCAGCCCAGGGGGAGAAAAACTGTTTTTT. As protein: CASSPGGEKLFF.

The chain uses TRBV6-5 and TRBJ1-5; D remains unclear. Trimming stripped 5 bases from V and 5 bases from J, with 16 bases between. The CDR3 runs 15 residues. From germline, CDR1 is MNHEY and CDR2 SVGAGI. Here the CDR3 reads CASSGTGQWDQPQHF. The CDR3 DNA sequence: TGTGCCAGCAGTGGAACCGGGCAATGGGATCAGCCCCAGCATTTT.

This chain's CDR3 is CASSYQGRGYGYTF. The CDR3 region has the DNA TGTGCCAGCAGTTACCAGGGTCGAGGGTATGGCTACACCTTC. This chain links TRBV6-5 with TRBJ1-2, with a weak D call TRBD1 (5 bases). The ends were cut back, 2 bases at V and 5 bases at J, with 12 bases in the middle. CDR3 length equals 14 residues. Germline V gene data show CDR1 as MNHEY and CDR2 as SVGAGI.

The chain has TRBV6-5 and TRBJ2-1, with 7 bases identical to TRBD1. J gave up 2 bases and V 9 bases, and 4 bases lay outside the gene matches. Germline V gives CDR1 MNHEY, CDR2 SVGAGI. This CDR3 has 13 amino acids. CDR3: CASKRGPYNEQFF. The DNA for the CDR3 is TGTGCCAGTAAGAGGGGGCCCTACAATGAGCAGTTCTTC.

The chain links TRBV7-9 to TRBJ2-3, with 8 bases matching TRBD1. This CDR3 has 15 residues. Germline V CDR1 and CDR2: SEHNR, FQNEAQ (reference sequence). Trimming at V came to 3 bases and at J to 5 bases, leaving 7 bases not matched to a gene. CDR3 loop: CASSFWTGRRDTQYF. CDR3 coding DNA: TGTGCCAGCAGCTTTTGGACAGGGAGGAGAGATACGCAGTATTTT.